This TCR beta chain emerged from a study of blood T cell repertoires in COVID-19. Looking at the study overall: Donors in the United States, Italy and Spain gave samples during acute or convalescent COVID-19.

Original processing notes: Amplification of reference gene primers provided the estimated nucleated cell counts. Some clones are missing from TCRdb's copy, which holds only in-frame ones; the method was immunoSEQ multiplex PCR. V, J and clone size are those of that table, while D and trimming were read from the DNA. The sample holds roughly 67,000 clones, 88% seen once. The CDR3 has 17 residues. Trimming took 5 bases from V and 3 from J, leaving 22 bases between them. Germline CDR1 and CDR2: SEHNR and FQNEAQ (reference sequence). The source material was peripheral blood. This chain joins TRBV7-9 and TRBJ2-5; D is perhaps TRBD1 (5 bases). The sequence was collected from a woman aged 55-69 years with acute or convalescent COVID-19. The CDR3 region is CASSQYEGQGSKETQYF. CDR3 coding DNA: TGTGCCAGCAGCCAATATGAAGGGCAGGGCTCCAAAGAGACCCAGTACTTC.